The clone carrying this TCR beta chain was found a few times. What it binds is unknown. The data derive from a study of T-cell memory formation after mild COVID-19. Via MiXCR, TCRdb re-called the 5' RACE reads, giving one row per CDR3 protein. Here the sample spans under 200,000 distinct CDR3 sequences, 25% to 40% being singletons. Study findings and constraints: Contracting CD4+ clones sat mainly in CM and EM; CD8+ in EMRA.

Deletions cut 4 bases from V and 2 bases from J, with 14 bases between. Germline V gene lookup returns CDR1 SQVTM and CDR2 ANQGSEA. The CDR3 totals 14 residues. The TCR was taken from an adult woman who had mild COVID-19 (a few samples of this study predate the infection). Cell type and time point are not known. Sequenced: PBMCs or a T cell subset sorted from them (not recorded which). The rearrangement joins TRBV29-1 to TRBJ1-1; unclear D gene. The CDR3 DNA reads TGCAGCGTTGGAGAAGACTCGGTCAACACTGAAGCTTTCTTT. It yields the protein CSVGEDSVNTEAFF.